Shown below are 2 T cell receptor beta chains from a single sample sequenced in a study of blood T cell repertoires in COVID-19 (TCRdb year 2020). Receptor libraries were prepared by the immunoSEQ multiplex PCR assay. The immuneACCESS repertoire file appears here via TCRdb, limited to in-frame rearrangements. These files lack a portion of the clones; in checked studies, under half of the deficit traces to unresolved V genes, and the cause of the others is not known. The sample contains about 80,000 clones, 85% of them found a single time. The ten largest clones take up 9.6% of the sample. Sequencing was done on a sample of peripheral blood. All receptors come from a man in his fifties with COVID-19, enrolled during active disease.

This chain uses TRBV7-3 with TRBJ2-2; 7 nucleotides match TRBD2. The CDR3 has 14 amino acids. V lost 8 bases, J lost 0 bases, and 3 bases stayed unmatched. CDR1 is SGHTA, CDR2 FQGTGA, per germline. The CDR3 spells CASGGLANTGELFF. The CDR3 nucleotides read TGTGCCAGCGGTGGACTAGCGAACACCGGGGAGCTGTTTTTT.

The genes are TRBV28 and TRBJ2-2; 8 bases line up with TRBD2. This CDR3 is built from 14 residues. Germline values: CDR1 MDHEN, CDR2 SYDVKM. Trimming cost V 9 bases and J 3 bases; bases outside gene matches: 6. The CDR3 region is CARRTSRDTGELFF. Here the CDR3 DNA reads TGTGCCAGGAGGACTAGCAGGGACACCGGGGAGCTGTTTTTT.